This TCR beta chain was sequenced in a study of T cell repertoires in cytomegalovirus infection. Study details: Well-studied HLA-B-restricted epitopes and recently identified HLA-C-restricted epitopes of CMV were both used in the study. Public TCR beta signatures provided an indication of both CMV infection and a matching HLA type. Study observations and caveats: It was HLA-C-restricted CMV-specific TCR beta clonotypes that dominated the response ex vivo. Cumulative public TCR beta family frequency identified carriers of CMV plus the relevant HLA.

CDR3 size: 15 residues. The germline V and J ends were trimmed by 5 bases and 0 bases, with 13 bases remaining between them. The germline V gene has CDR1 SGHTA and CDR2 FQGNSA. Via MiXCR, TCRdb re-called the reads, giving one row per CDR3 protein. The table lists 650,000 to 850,000 distinct CDR3 sequences, about 29% of them singletons. A word on this clonotype: What it recognizes is unknown.

The material sequenced was cultured CD8+ T cells from PBMCs, taken from culture after CMV antigen stimulation. The sequence was collected from a human donor in good health (CMV status not recorded). Some clones in this sample may be carry-over from other donors' samples. The genes are TRBV7-2 and TRBJ1-1; D ambiguous. DNA for the CDR3: TGTGCCAGCAGCCTTAGTACACAAATGAACACTGAAGCTTTCTTT. This encodes CASSLSTQMNTEAFF.